One and the same sample provided the 27 T cell receptor beta chains below, sequenced in a study of T cells in Graves' hyperthyroidism and ophthalmopathy. Amplified TCR beta CDR3 regions derived from RNA transcripts. An initial round of RT-PCR targeting the TCR CDR3 relied on the HTBI primer set. TCRdb analysed the multiplex PCR reads with MiXCR anew, one entry per CDR3 protein. The table lists about 210,000 distinct CDR3 sequences, 17% of them singletons. Material for sequencing was blood. The receptor set was obtained from a man aged 45-65 years with Graves' hyperthyroidism.

The chain combines TRBV11-2 with TRBJ1-1; D uncertain. Germline V gene sequence: CDR1 SGHAT, CDR2 FQNNGV. The CDR3 is 13 residues long. Trimming pared 6 bases from V and 7 bases from J, leaving 15 bases between. The DNA of the CDR3 is TGTGCCAGCAGAAAAGGGTCGGGAGTTGAAGCTTTCTTT. Translating gives CASRKGSGVEAFF.

The chain employs TRBV9 and TRBJ1-6; TRBD1 matches at 9 bases. The CDR3 loop spans 14 amino acids. Germline lookup yields CDR1 SGDLS and CDR2 YYNGEE. The J segment lost 10 bases and the V segment lost 0 bases, leaving 2 bases of the junction unmatched. DNA for the CDR3: TGTGCCAGCAGCGTAGTAGGGACAGGGTCACCCCTCCACTTT. Amino acid sequence: CASSVVGTGSPLHF.

This clonotype has only a few counts. The chain employs TRBV7-3 and TRBJ1-5; the match to TRBD1 covers 12 bases. Per germline, CDR1 SGHTA and CDR2 FQGTGA. The CDR3 has 17 residues. Trimming at V came to 5 bases and at J to 5 bases, leaving 10 bases not matched to a gene. The CDR3 protein is CASSPKPGTGGDQPQHF. As DNA, the CDR3 is TGTGCCAGCAGCCCCAAACCCGGGACAGGGGGCGATCAGCCCCAGCATTTT.

The J gene is TRBJ2-3, the V gene TRBV6-1, with 9 positions matching TRBD2. After removal of 5 bases from V and 0 bases from J, the junction contained 6 bases not matched to a gene. Germline V gene sequence: CDR1 MNHNS, CDR2 SASEGT. This CDR3 has 16 residues. The CDR3 reads CASSYAGGGSTDTQYF. In DNA, the CDR3 is TGTGCCAGCAGTTACGCGGGGGGGGGTAGCACAGATACGCAGTATTTT.

With regard to this clonotype: A much more abundant neighbour one base away suggests this may be a read error. The gene calls are TRBV28 and TRBJ2-7; 10 bases line up with TRBD2. The CDR3 covers 17 residues. Per the germline V gene, CDR1 is MDHEN and CDR2 is SYDVKM. The V gene end was trimmed by 5 bases and the J gene end by 1 base; junction bases not matched to a gene: 11. The CDR3: CASSDLGLAGASYEQYF. The DNA for the CDR3 is TGTGCCAGCAGTGACCTGGGGCTAGCGGGAGCGTCCTACGAGCAGTACTTC.

This clonotype was counted only a few times. The V call is TRBV20-1, the J call TRBJ1-5, with TRBD1 matching over 7 bases. In germline, CDR1 is DFQATT, CDR2 SNEGSKA (reference sequence). J was trimmed by 4 bases and V by 6 bases; bases with no gene match: 6. The CDR3 totals 13 residues. CDR3 amino acids: CSADQGGNQPQHF. In DNA, the CDR3 is TGCAGTGCGGATCAGGGGGGGAATCAGCCCCAGCATTTT.

This clonotype was detected only once. V is TRBV25-1 and J is TRBJ2-3, with 11 bases identical to TRBD2. Germline lookup yields CDR1 MGHDK and CDR2 SYGVNS. This CDR3 contains 15 residues. The trim removed 3 bases at V and 5 bases at J, leaving 4 bases unmatched. The CDR3 DNA follows: TGTGCCAGCAGTGATTTAACTAGCGGGGGAGATACGCAGTATTTT. Translating gives CASSDLTSGGDTQYF.

This clonotype was observed at least ten times. The gene calls are TRBV29-1 and TRBJ1-1; D remains ambiguous. Germline values: CDR1 SQVTM, CDR2 ANQGSEA. The length of the CDR3 is 13 residues. Deletions cut 3 bases from V and 0 bases from J, with 8 bases between. The CDR3 sequence is CSVEVTMNTEAFF. The CDR3 DNA is TGCAGCGTTGAGGTAACAATGAACACTGAAGCTTTCTTT.

This clonotype appeared many times. V usage is TRBV28 and J usage is TRBJ2-4; 9 bases fit TRBD1. This CDR3 contains 14 residues. Trimming cost V 1 base and J 7 bases; bases outside gene matches: 2. The germline gives CDR1 MDHEN, CDR2 SYDVKM. The CDR3 loop reads CASSLYRGQNIQYF. The CDR3 DNA reads TGTGCCAGCAGTTTATACAGGGGGCAGAACATTCAGTACTTC.

The sample holds many counts of this clonotype. The J gene is TRBJ2-5, the V gene TRBV7-2; 13 bases align to TRBD2. The germline CDR1 and CDR2 sequences are SGHTA and FQGNSA. The J segment lost 1 base and the V segment lost 5 bases, leaving 7 bases of the junction unmatched. The CDR3 sequence is 17 residues long. The CDR3 DNA follows: TGTGCCAGCAGCCTCCGACTAGCGGGAGGCATCCAAGAGACCCAGTACTTC. Translated: CASSLRLAGGIQETQYF.

This clonotype has ten or more counts. This CDR3 is CASSFPKGGSARAGGTDTQYF. In nucleotides, the CDR3 is TGTGCCAGCAGCTTCCCCAAGGGGGGGTCCGCGAGGGCGGGAGGCACAGATACGCAGTATTTT. The rearrangement links TRBV7-8 to TRBJ2-3, with D tentatively TRBD2 (7 bases). The CDR3 covers 21 residues. V lost 3 bases and J lost 1, with 29 bases in between. The V gene's germline CDR1 is SGHVS and CDR2 FQNEAQ.

This chain uses TRBV11-2 with TRBJ2-4; 10 bases are shared with TRBD2. The CDR3 totals 15 residues. Trimming cost V 3 bases and J 6 bases; bases outside gene matches: 5. In germline, CDR1 is SGHAT, CDR2 FQNNGV. CDR3 protein: CASSFLLAGVNIQYF. The CDR3 DNA follows: TGTGCCAGCAGCTTTCTCCTAGCGGGAGTAAACATTCAGTACTTC.

This clonotype was detected ten times or more. The chain recombines TRBV2 with TRBJ2-5; D may be TRBD2 (6 bases). With 4 bases removed from V and 2 bases from J, the gap between germline ends came to 14 bases. Germline CDR1 SNHLY, CDR2 FYNNEI. The CDR3 length is 15 residues. The CDR3 is CASSVLGGMQETQYF. CDR3 bases: TGTGCCAGCAGTGTTCTCGGCGGGATGCAAGAGACCCAGTACTTC.

This clonotype showed up many times. The rearrangement uses TRBV6-1 and TRBJ1-5; tentatively, D is TRBD1 (6 bases). Trimming removed 6 bases from V and 6 bases from J, with 15 bases in between. Germline V gene sequence: CDR1 MNHNS, CDR2 SASEGT. The CDR3 runs to 14 residues. CDR3 in amino acids: CASRPTGGPQPQHF. CDR3 nucleotides: TGTGCCAGCAGACCAACGGGGGGGCCTCAGCCCCAGCATTTT.

There are many counts of this clonotype. This chain joins TRBV11-1 and TRBJ2-7, with TRBD2 as a possible D gene (6 bases). Germline V CDR1 and CDR2: SGHAT, FQDESV (reference sequence). The V and J ends lost 2 bases and 7 bases respectively, with 12 bases between them. The CDR3 runs to 13 residues. This chain's CDR3 is CASSLNLGGEQYF. The DNA of the CDR3 is TGTGCCAGCAGCTTAAACCTCGGGGGAGAGCAGTACTTC.

The genes are TRBV5-5 and TRBJ1-5; TRBD1 is a possible D gene (6 bases). Germline lookup yields CDR1 SGHKS and CDR2 YYEKEE (reference sequence). The germline V and J ends were trimmed by 0 bases and 7 bases, with 14 bases remaining between them. The CDR3 loop spans 15 amino acids. CDR3 loop: CASSLVGGFGQPQHF. Written as DNA, the CDR3 is TGTGCCAGCAGCTTGGTTGGGGGCTTCGGGCAGCCCCAGCATTTT.

This clonotype was seen repeatedly, ten times or more. The chain employs TRBV28 and TRBJ2-7, with unresolved D. This CDR3 is built from 14 residues. Germline V gene lookup returns CDR1 MDHEN and CDR2 SYDVKM. V was cut by 7 bases and J by 2 bases, with 15 bases left in between. The CDR3 nucleotides are TGTGCCAGCATTTCAGACCGCACGCCCTACGAGCAGTACTTC. Its translation: CASISDRTPYEQYF.

In this sample, this clonotype turned up many times. The rearrangement links TRBV3-1 to TRBJ1-1, with unresolved D. The V gene's germline CDR1 is LGHDT and CDR2 YNNKEL (reference sequence). The CDR3 consists of 12 residues. The V and J ends lost 2 bases and 7 bases respectively, with 8 bases between them. For the CDR3, the DNA is TGTGCCAGCAGCCAATCGGGATTTGAAGCTTTCTTT. Protein sequence: CASSQSGFEAFF. Filled out from reference TRBV3-1 and TRBJ1-1, the complete variable domain reads DTAVSQTPKYLVTQMGNDKSIKCEQNLGHDTMYWYKQDSKKFLKIMFSYNNKELIINETVPNRFSPKSPDKAHLNLHINSLELGDSAVYFCASSQSGFEAFFGQGTRLTVV.

This clonotype has at least ten counts. V gene TRBV7-2 combines with J gene TRBJ2-7; a possible D gene is TRBD1 (6 bases). Germline-derived CDR1 and CDR2 are SGHTA and FQGNSA. The length of the CDR3 is 14 residues. V was trimmed by 6 bases and J by 2 bases, leaving 14 bases between them. The CDR3 DNA follows: TGTGCCAGCAGTTACAGGACAGTCGCCTACGAGCAGTACTTC. Its protein product is CASSYRTVAYEQYF.

This clonotype was seen at least ten times. This chain uses TRBV14 with TRBJ2-1; D assignment may be TRBD1 or TRBD2 (5 bases each). Germline loops: CDR1 SGHDN, CDR2 FVKESK. This CDR3 comprises 16 residues. V was trimmed by 4 bases and J by 5 bases, leaving 18 bases between them. CDR3 in amino acids: CASSRLLVGTHNEQFF. Here the CDR3 DNA reads TGTGCCAGCAGCCGGCTACTGGTAGGGACCCACAATGAGCAGTTCTTC.

V and J are TRBV20-1 and TRBJ2-2; D possibly corresponds to TRBD2 (6 bases). V lost 0 bases and J 3 bases, leaving 14 bases between the germline ends. The CDR3 is 16 residues long. Germline V gene sequence: CDR1 DFQATT, CDR2 SNEGSKA (reference sequence). The CDR3 loop reads CSARELVGRDTGELFF. CDR3 DNA sequence: TGCAGTGCTAGAGAACTGGTCGGGAGAGACACCGGGGAGCTGTTTTTT.

This clonotype was seen repeatedly, ten times or more. This chain joins TRBV7-2 and TRBJ2-5; D not certain. V was clipped by 1 base and J by 5 bases, with 11 bases between them. This CDR3 has 14 amino acids. Germline-derived CDR1 and CDR2 are SGHTA and FQGNSA. The DNA for the CDR3 is TGTGCCAGCAGCTTAGGGGCGGCCAGGGAGACCCAGTACTTC. Translated, it gives CASSLGAARETQYF.

This clonotype was seen repeatedly, ten times or more. V is TRBV18 and J is TRBJ2-7; maybe TRBD1 (5 bases). Germline V CDR1 and CDR2: KGHSH, LQKENI. Trimming removed 3 bases from V and 2 bases from J, with 23 bases in between. This CDR3 is built from 18 residues. The CDR3 loop is CASSPGRTTVIFPYEQYF. DNA of the CDR3: TGTGCCAGCTCACCGGGGCGGACAACCGTGATATTTCCCTACGAGCAGTACTTC.

This clonotype appeared a few times. In nucleotides, the CDR3 is TGCAGCGCCTGGGGTTTGTCTAGGCACACTGAAGCTTTCTTT. It codes for CSAWGLSRHTEAFF. V and J are TRBV29-1 and TRBJ1-1; D not resolved. The CDR3 runs 14 residues. Trimming removed 7 bases at V and 3 bases at J, with 18 bases between. From germline, CDR1 is SQVTM and CDR2 ANQGSEA.

This clonotype was observed at least ten times. The V and J genes are TRBV4-2 and TRBJ2-2; tentatively, D is TRBD2 (5 bases). This CDR3 spans 16 amino acids. Trimming took 4 bases from V and 1 from J, leaving 13 bases between them. In germline, CDR1 is LGHNA, CDR2 YNFKEQ. The CDR3 sequence: CASSLMAGLNTGELFF. CDR3 nucleotides: TGTGCCAGCAGCCTAATGGCGGGCCTGAACACCGGGGAGCTGTTTTTT.

This clonotype was recorded a few times. The chain carries TRBV19 and TRBJ2-7, with 9 bases identical to TRBD1. The CDR3 contains 14 residues. With 8 bases clipped from V and 3 bases from J, the junction kept 8 bases outside the gene matches. Germline lookup yields CDR1 LNHDA and CDR2 SQIVND (reference sequence). This CDR3 reads CASASLTGGYEQYF. The CDR3 region has the DNA TGTGCCAGTGCAAGTCTGACAGGGGGCTACGAGCAGTACTTC. The entire variable domain, with the rest obtained from reference TRBV19 and TRBJ2-7, is as follows: DGGITQSPKYLFRKEGQNVTLSCEQNLNHDAMYWYRQDPGQGLRLIYYSQIVNDFQKGDIAEGYSVSREKKESFPLTVTSAQKNPTAFYLCASASLTGGYEQYFGPGTRLTVT.

This clonotype was picked up a small number of times. The rearrangement uses TRBV6-2 or TRBV6-3 and TRBJ1-2; TRBD1 is a possible D gene (5 bases). Per the germline V gene, CDR1 is MNHEY and CDR2 is SVGEGT. Trimming shortened V by 6 bases and J by 4 bases, and 9 bases separated the two germline ends. The length of the CDR3 is 12 residues. The CDR3 DNA follows: TGTGCCAGCAGGGGACGGGGCTATGGCTACACCTTC. Translating gives CASRGRGYGYTF.